This TCR beta chain was sequenced during a study of T cells in Graves' hyperthyroidism and ophthalmopathy. The table lists this clonotype with many counts. Stable hyperthyroidism: no ophthalmopathy progression over 18 months of follow-up. RNA transcripts provided the source from which TCR beta CDR3 regions were amplified. An initial round of RT-PCR targeting the TCR CDR3 relied on the HTBI primer set. TCRdb re-called the multiplex PCR reads through MiXCR, storing one row per CDR3 protein. The sample contains some 400,000 distinct CDR3 sequences, roughly 19% of which appear only once. The CDR3 runs 16 residues. Trimming cost V 5 bases and J 9 bases, with 25 bases left between them. Germline CDR1 reads MNHNS; CDR2 reads SASEGT.

This sequence was found in a young woman with Graves' hyperthyroidism. Sequenced sample: blood. The rearrangement links TRBV6-1 to TRBJ2-5; D is perhaps TRBD2 (7 bases). The CDR3, as DNA: TGTGCCAGCAGTCCCCTTATGGGCGGGGGCCAACTTGCCCAGTACTTC. Residues: CASSPLMGGGQLAQYF.